A selection of T cell receptor beta chains follows, all from one sample in a study of T cell responses to AZD1222 COVID-19 vaccine. Repertoires were generated with immunoSEQ multiplex PCR, while TCRdb's copy carries only in-frame clones and drops some. In the table there are about 140,000 clones, 90% to 95% of which are singletons. The specimen was peripheral blood, collected after recovery from COVID-19. The source is an adult who had recovered from COVID-19. Both conserved end residues are part of each CDR3. A D gene is named only where the DNA matches it firmly. Not every row has a clone size; where given, it reads once, few, many or a size class.

size | J | D | V | DNA | CDR3
NA | TRBJ2-7 | NA | TRBV11-3 | TGTGCCAGCAGCACCTCGGGACTCCACGAGCAGTACTTC | CASSTSGLHEQYF
NA | TRBJ2-3 | NA | TRBV19 | TGTGCCAGTAGCCCCGCTCGGGATACAGATACGCAGTATTTT | CASSPARDTDTQYF
once | TRBJ1-1 | TRBD1 | TRBV5-1 | TGCGCCAGCAGCTTTACAGGGGCGGGAGACACTGAAGCTTTCTTT | CASSFTGAGDTEAFF
NA | TRBJ2-1 | TRBD2 | TRBV5-1 | TGCGCCAGCAGCTTCTCCGGGGGGGATGAGCAGTTCTTC | CASSFSGGDEQFF
NA | TRBJ1-4 | TRBD1 | TRBV28 | TGTGCCAGCAGTACAACGACAGGGGAATCAGTAAAACTGTTTTTT | CASSTTTGESVKLFF
NA | TRBJ2-7 | NA | TRBV4-1 | TGCGCCAGCAGCTTCACGGTCACCCGGGACCTTGGCTACGAGCAGTACTTC | CASSFTVTRDLGYEQYF
NA | TRBJ1-3 | NA | TRBV30 | TGTGCCTGGAGTGTACTGGGGGAAGGAAACACCATATATTTT | CAWSVLGEGNTIYF
NA | TRBJ1-1 | NA | TRBV27 | TGTGCCAGCAGTCCGACGGCGAACACTGAAGCTTTCTTT | CASSPTANTEAFF
NA | TRBJ1-1 | NA | TRBV5-4 | TGTGCCAGCACGGGCGGGCATTACACTGAAGCTTTCTTT | CASTGGHYTEAFF
NA | TRBJ2-1 | TRBD2 | TRBV7-9 | TGTGCCAGCAGCTTTGGGAGGGCTCGCAATGAGCAGTTCTTC | CASSFGRARNEQFF
NA | TRBJ2-7 | TRBD2 | TRBV7-9 | TGTGCCAGCAGCCGGGGGGAATCCTTCTTCTACGAGCAGTACTTC | CASSRGESFFYEQYF
NA | TRBJ1-3 | NA | TRBV21-1 | TGTGCCAGCAGCAAAGTCCGGCAGGGGGCAGGTTACCGGGCCTCTGGAAACACCATATATTTT | CASSKVRQGAGYRASGNTIYF
NA | TRBJ2-3 | NA | TRBV24-1 | TGTGCCACCAGTGATTTGGCAGGGTCCGGCACAGATACGCAGTATTTT | CATSDLAGSGTDTQYF
NA | TRBJ1-2 | TRBD1 | TRBV4-1 | TGCGCCAGCAGCCCCCCTTGGGGGACAGGGGCCACCAACTATGGCTACACCTTC | CASSPPWGTGATNYGYTF
NA | TRBJ2-5 | TRBD1 | TRBV29-1 | TGCAGCGTCCGGACAGGGGGAGGAGAGACCCAGTACTTC | CSVRTGGGETQYF
NA | TRBJ2-3 | TRBD2 | TRBV29-1 | TGCAGCGTTGAAGATCAAGAGCGGGAGGGCCCCGATACGCAGTATTTT | CSVEDQEREGPDTQYF
NA | TRBJ2-1 | NA | TRBV5-1 | TGCGCCAGCAGTTCATCTAGAGCCCAATACAATGAGCAGTTCTTC | CASSSSRAQYNEQFF
NA | TRBJ2-7 | TRBD1 | TRBV30 | TGTGCCTGGAGGGGGACAGGGGTCCCCTTAAGCGAGCAGTACTTC | CAWRGTGVPLSEQYF
NA | TRBJ2-7 | NA | TRBV11-2 | TGTGCCAGCAGCTCACCCACAGGGAACTACGAGCAGTACTTC | CASSSPTGNYEQYF
NA | TRBJ2-7 | TRBD1 | TRBV5-1 | TGCGCCAGCAGCCCATACGGGACAGGGACGTCCCACGAGCAGTACTTC | CASSPYGTGTSHEQYF
NA | TRBJ2-5 | NA | TRBV6-1 | TGTGCCAGCAGTGAAGGCACAGCTAAAGAGACCCAGTACTTC | CASSEGTAKETQYF
NA | TRBJ2-7 | NA | TRBV15 | TGTGCCACCAGCAGAGGAGACAGTCCATACGAGCAGTACTTC | CATSRGDSPYEQYF
once | TRBJ2-6 | NA | TRBV6-1 | TGTGCCAGCAGTGAAGTTGGCAGGCCAACTGGGGCCAACGTCCTGACTTTC | CASSEVGRPTGANVLTF
NA | TRBJ1-1 | NA | TRBV18 | TGTGCCAGCTCGCGTGCCTCGAACACTGAAGCTTTCTTT | CASSRASNTEAFF
NA | TRBJ1-1 | NA | TRBV6-5 | TGTGCCAGCGTCATGGCGGGCACTGAAGCTTTCTTT | CASVMAGTEAFF
NA | TRBJ1-2 | NA | TRBV7-9 | TGTGCCAGCAGCTTACAGGGTAGGAATGGCTACACCTTC | CASSLQGRNGYTF
once | TRBJ1-5 | NA | TRBV7-9 | TGTGCCAGCAGCCCTATACAGGTCAGTCAGCCCCAGCATTTT | CASSPIQVSQPQHF
NA | TRBJ1-2 | TRBD1 | TRBV10-3 | TGTGCCACCGATACAGGGGGCCATTATGGCTACACCTTC | CATDTGGHYGYTF
few | TRBJ2-1 | NA | TRBV7-3 | TGTGCCAGCAGCCAAGCGGACTCCGGGGAGCAGTTCTTC | CASSQADSGEQFF
NA | TRBJ2-7 | NA | TRBV11-2 | TGTGCCAGCAGCTCCCGGGCCAGCGGAGGCGAGCAGTACTTC | CASSSRASGGEQYF
NA | TRBJ1-1 | TRBD1 | TRBV6-5 | TGTGCCAGCAGGGACACCGGGACAGGGAGGGAAGCTTTCTTT | CASRDTGTGREAFF
NA | TRBJ2-1 | NA | TRBV10-3 | TGTGCCATCAGGCACGCGGCGAGCTCCTACAATGAGCAGTTCTTC | CAIRHAASSYNEQFF
NA | TRBJ1-5 | TRBD1 | TRBV28 | TGTGCCAGCAGACCCGACAGGGGTGGCAATCAGCCCCAGCATTTT | CASRPDRGGNQPQHF
once | TRBJ2-3 | NA | TRBV28 | TGTGCCAGCAGTTCCCCCCTGCCAGATACGCAGTATTTT | CASSSPLPDTQYF
NA | TRBJ1-5 | TRBD1 | TRBV2 | TGTGCCAGCAGTGAACGGACAGGGCCCTTTGGCAATCAGCCCCAGCATTTT | CASSERTGPFGNQPQHF
NA | TRBJ2-5 | TRBD2 | TRBV9 | TGTGCCAGCAGCGCGGGACTAGCGGATCAAGAGACCCAGTACTTC | CASSAGLADQETQYF
NA | TRBJ1-6 | NA | TRBV4-1 | TGCGCCAGCAGCCAAGGCTTTGGGGGGCGCGATTCACCCCTCCACTTT | CASSQGFGGRDSPLHF
NA | TRBJ1-1 | NA | TRBV28 | TGTGCCACCTCACAGCTAGAAGCTTTCTTT | CATSQLEAFF
NA | TRBJ2-7 | NA | TRBV5-1 | TGCGCCAGCAGCTTGGAAAACGAGCAGTACTTC | CASSLENEQYF
once | TRBJ2-3 | NA | TRBV2 | TGTGCCAGCAGTGAAGCGCTTGGGGAAGGGAGCACAGATACGCAGTATTTT | CASSEALGEGSTDTQYF
NA | TRBJ2-5 | TRBD2 | TRBV6-6 | TGTGCCAGCGGAAGCGGGAGGGGGTTAGAGACCCAGTACTTC | CASGSGRGLETQYF
NA | TRBJ2-1 | NA | TRBV4-1 | TGCGCCAGCAGCCCCCTCGCGAAGGCCCACAATGAGCAGTTCTTC | CASSPLAKAHNEQFF
once | TRBJ1-5 | NA | TRBV5-1 | TGCGCCAGCAGCTTGGACTCAGGGATCAATCAGCCCCAGCATTTT | CASSLDSGINQPQHF
NA | TRBJ2-7 | NA | TRBV7-9 | TGTGCCAGCAGCCCCCCTTACGACCCCTACGAGCAGTACTTC | CASSPPYDPYEQYF
few | TRBJ2-2 | TRBD2 | TRBV6-5 | TGTGCCAGCACCAAGGAAGCGGGAGTCACCGGGGAGCTGTTTTTT | CASTKEAGVTGELFF
NA | TRBJ1-1 | NA | TRBV20-1 | TGCAGTGCTAGTACGCTTCTATGGCTTGGCACTGAAGCTTTCTTT | CSASTLLWLGTEAFF
NA | TRBJ2-3 | TRBD2 | TRBV7-2 | TGTGCCAGCAGCTTAGCGCTAGCGGGAGTAGGTGATACGCAGTATTTT | CASSLALAGVGDTQYF
NA | TRBJ2-5 | TRBD2 | TRBV5-1 | TGCGCCAGCAGCTTGGCCGGCGGGACTAAGGGGGAGACCCAGTACTTC | CASSLAGGTKGETQYF
NA | TRBJ2-3 | NA | TRBV4-2 | TGTGCCAGCAGCAACAGAAGGGGGGATACGCAGTATTTT | CASSNRRGDTQYF
NA | TRBJ1-4 | TRBD1 | TRBV6-5 | TGTGCCAGCGAACCGGGACAGGGGATTGGTTTGTTTTTT | CASEPGQGIGLFF
NA | TRBJ2-3 | TRBD1 | TRBV11-1 | TGTGCCAGCAGCTTCACAGGGGGGCGAGCAGATACGCAGTATTTT | CASSFTGGRADTQYF
NA | TRBJ1-1 | TRBD1 | TRBV25-1 | TGTGCCAGCAGTGACCAGGTATTACAGGGGGACACTGAAGCTTTCTTT | CASSDQVLQGDTEAFF
NA | TRBJ1-3 | NA | TRBV28 | TGTGCCAGCAGACCCGGGCCACTTTCTGGAAACACCATATATTTT | CASRPGPLSGNTIYF
NA | TRBJ1-1 | NA | TRBV6-6 | TGTGCCAGTACAGGGAGAGGAGCTTTCTTT | CASTGRGAFF